This T cell receptor (beta chain) was observed in a study of tumor and adjacent non-tumor tissue in lung cancer. The library came from three nested PCR rounds adapted from ARM-PCR protocols. TCRdb analysed the multiplex PCR reads with MiXCR anew, one entry per CDR3 protein. The sample has 100,000 or so distinct CDR3 sequences; 80% are singletons. The template was RNA from unsorted bulk tissue. This non-tumor lung sample came from over 3 cm beyond the tumor edge. To note about this clonotype: Mismatch with germline at one junction end may stem from a read error.

CDR3 length: 15 amino acids. Per the germline V gene, CDR1 is MNHEY and CDR2 is SVGAGI. The J gene is TRBJ2-1, the V gene TRBV6-5; TRBD2 matches 8 bases. The sample taken for sequencing was distant non-tumor lung tissue. This TCR was sampled from a man between 60 and 70 years old with small cell lung cancer. CDR3 DNA: TGTGCCATCAGTTACGGGGGGGCGCACTACAATGAGCAGTTCTTT. This gives the protein CAISYGGAHYNEQFF.